This T cell receptor (beta chain) was captured in a study of siplizumab effects on memory and regulatory T cells. Overall study results and limits: The average Treg-derived proportion among mappable alloreactive CD4+ clones was 68.8% with siplizumab versus 25% to 30% in controls. Significant reduction of alloreactive sequences traceable to unstimulated CD4+ memory cells was observed with siplizumab. No assignable naive or memory phenotype existed for roughly 80-96% of proliferating CD4+ or CD8+ clones.

Assays examined approximately 99,000 TCR templates per sample. Some clones are missing from TCRdb's copy, which holds only in-frame ones; the method was immunoSEQ multiplex PCR. The repertoire holds roughly 120,000 clones, about nine tenths seen once, with roughly 1.4% in the top ten. This CDR3 has 14 residues. CDR1 and CDR2 from the germline V gene are SGHAT and FQDESV (reference sequence). V lost 1 base and J lost 3, with 9 bases in between. Points on this clone: The antigen remains undetermined.

Sample: CD4+ T cells sorted from blood. This TCR was sampled from a human donor in good health. The V call is TRBV11-1, the J call TRBJ1-1; D remains ambiguous. This CDR3 is CASSLVLSDTEAFF. In nucleotides, the CDR3 is TGTGCCAGCAGCTTAGTCTTATCCGACACTGAAGCTTTCTTT.